Listed here are 25 T cell receptor beta chains from one sample, sequenced in a study of cytomegalovirus exposure and HLA in healthy donors. Assay used: immunoSEQ multiplex PCR; TCRdb lists only in-frame clones, some missing. Of under 200,000 clones in the sample, roughly nine tenths were seen once. The sample taken for sequencing was PBMCs. The receptor set was obtained from a woman aged 18 to 35 in good health and CMV-seropositive.

The chain recombines TRBV6-1 with TRBJ2-7; TRBD2 might be the D (6 bases). CDR1 MNHNS and CDR2 SASEGT come from the germline V gene. CDR3 length: 18 amino acids. V lost 2 bases, J lost 0 bases, and 20 bases lay in between. This CDR3 reads CASSERRAARAGSYEQYF. Here the CDR3 DNA reads TGTGCCAGCAGTGAAAGGAGGGCAGCCCGGGCGGGCTCCTACGAGCAGTACTTC.

The chain uses TRBV2 and TRBJ2-3; TRBD2 is a possible D gene (5 bases). The CDR3 spans 16 residues. The V end was cut by 3 bases, the J end by 2 bases, with 15 bases between. CDR1 is SNHLY and CDR2 is FYNNEI in the germline V gene. CDR3 nucleotide sequence: TGTGCCAGCAGTGAGGAGGCAGACCAAGCCACAGATACGCAGTATTTT. Amino acids: CASSEEADQATDTQYF.

The V and J genes are TRBV19 and TRBJ1-1; D ambiguous. The CDR3 is 14 amino acids. The ends were cut back, 6 bases at V and 0 bases at J, with 11 bases in the middle. Per germline, CDR1 LNHDA and CDR2 SQIVND (reference sequence). CDR3 bases: TGTGCCAGTAGGGGGAGACCCATGAACACTGAAGCTTTCTTT. Amino acid sequence: CASRGRPMNTEAFF. Based on the CDR3 plus reference TRBV19 and TRBJ1-1, the full variable domain is DGGITQSPKYLFRKEGQNVTLSCEQNLNHDAMYWYRQDPGQGLRLIYYSQIVNDFQKGDIAEGYSVSREKKESFPLTVTSAQKNPTAFYLCASRGRPMNTEAFFGQGTRLTVV.

The chain combines TRBV5-1 with TRBJ2-3; TRBD1 matches 11 bases. The junction had 6 bases not matched to a gene; V was cut back by 3 bases and J by 3 bases. There are 16 residues in the CDR3. CDR1 is SGHRS, CDR2 YFSETQ, per germline. For the CDR3, the DNA is TGCGCCAGCAGCTGGTCCGGGACAGGGGGAACAGATACGCAGTATTTT. It encodes CASSWSGTGGTDTQYF.

A few counts support this clone. The chain uses TRBV13 and TRBJ2-7; TRBD1 might be the D (5 bases). Trimming removed 5 bases at V and 7 bases at J, with 12 bases between. The CDR3 sequence is 12 residues long. CDR1 is PRHDT, CDR2 FYEKMQ, per germline (reference sequence). CDR3 sequence reads: CASSARVGEQYF. DNA of the CDR3: TGTGCCAGCAGCGCCAGGGTGGGGGAGCAGTACTTC.

The rearrangement joins TRBV6-5 to TRBJ1-1; 10 bases line up with TRBD1. CDR1 is MNHEY and CDR2 is SVGAGI in the germline V gene. The V segment lost 5 bases and the J segment 4 bases; nucleotides outside the gene matches: 7. This CDR3 spans 15 amino acids. For the CDR3, the DNA is TGTGCCAGCAGTGACTGGACAGGGGGTGGCACTGAAGCTTTCTTT. This gives the protein CASSDWTGGGTEAFF.

The CDR3 loop reads CATSERHYSYEQYF. Written as DNA, the CDR3 is TGTGCCACCTCGGAAAGGCACTACTCCTACGAGCAGTACTTC. The chain uses TRBV19 and TRBJ2-7, with unresolved D. Trimming left V 10 bases short and J 0 bases short, with 16 bases between. Germline CDR1 and CDR2: LNHDA and SQIVND (reference sequence). The CDR3 has 14 amino acids.

This clone appeared once. This chain connects TRBV25-1 to TRBJ1-6; D is perhaps TRBD1 (6 bases). Germline CDR1 is MGHDK and CDR2 is SYGVNS. The ends were cut back, 11 bases at V and 2 bases at J, with 13 bases in the middle. The CDR3 length is 14 residues. The CDR3 DNA reads TGTGCCTCAAAAGGGGGGGCCTATAATTCACCCCTCCACTTT. This codes for CASKGGAYNSPLHF.

The gene calls are TRBV11-2 and TRBJ2-7; possible D gene TRBD2, 6 bases. The germline V gene has CDR1 SGHAT and CDR2 FQNNGV. The CDR3 has 13 residues. V was clipped by 7 bases and J by 2 bases, with 12 bases between them. This chain's CDR3 is CASTLDYTYEQYF. Here the CDR3 DNA reads TGTGCCAGCACCCTGGACTATACCTACGAGCAGTACTTC.

CDR3: CASSFRTGGYTKNIQYF. The CDR3 DNA is TGCGCCAGCAGCTTCCGGACAGGGGGTTACACCAAAAACATTCAGTACTTC. The V call is TRBV5-1, the J call TRBJ2-4; 10 nucleotides agree with TRBD1. In germline, CDR1 is SGHRS, CDR2 YFSETQ. The V and J ends lost 2 bases and 2 bases, in that order; junction bases with no gene match: 7. The CDR3 covers 17 residues.

This clone was seen more than once but under ten times. The chain uses TRBV18 and TRBJ1-4; D is perhaps TRBD1 (5 bases). Germline CDR1 KGHSH, CDR2 LQKENI. The CDR3 runs to 14 residues. Trimming cost V 2 bases and J 3 bases, with 7 bases left between them. CDR3: CASSPAGANEKLFF. CDR3 nucleotides: TGTGCCAGCTCACCAGCGGGGGCTAATGAAAAACTGTTTTTT.

The genes are TRBV5-1 and TRBJ2-7, with 8 nucleotides matching TRBD2. Looked up from germline, CDR1 is SGHRS and CDR2 is YFSETQ. The CDR3 is 15 residues long. The junction had 6 bases not matched to a gene; V was cut back by 0 bases and J by 4 bases. CDR3 sequence (DNA): TGCGCCAGCAGCTTGGTGGCGGGAGGACATTACGAGCAGTACTTC. Amino acid sequence: CASSLVAGGHYEQYF.

The chain uses TRBV19 and TRBJ2-1, with D perhaps matching TRBD1 (7 bases). Trimming removed 4 bases at V and 0 bases at J, with 19 bases between. This CDR3 contains 18 residues. CDR1 and CDR2 from the germline V gene are LNHDA and SQIVND (reference sequence). CDR3: CASSRRGLRSGSYNEQFF. CDR3 DNA sequence: TGTGCCAGTAGTAGGAGGGGGCTAAGGAGCGGCTCCTACAATGAGCAGTTCTTC.

The V and J genes are TRBV5-1 and TRBJ1-3, with 7 bases fitting TRBD1. J lost 2 bases, V lost 4 bases, and 9 bases had no gene match. CDR1 is SGHRS, CDR2 YFSETQ, per germline. The CDR3 loop spans 16 amino acids. The CDR3 DNA is TGCGCCAGCAGCCATAGCGACAGGGTCACTGGAAACACCATATATTTT. It yields the protein CASSHSDRVTGNTIYF.

This chain connects TRBV7-6 to TRBJ2-2; 10 bases match TRBD1. V trimming: 5 bases; J trimming: 4 bases; junction bases outside the gene matches: 7. The CDR3 is made up of 16 amino acids. Germline V gives CDR1 SGHVS, CDR2 FNYEAQ. The CDR3 protein is CASSVDRGRTTGELFF. CDR3 in DNA: TGTGCCAGCAGCGTTGACAGGGGGCGGACCACCGGGGAGCTGTTTTTT.

The chain employs TRBV25-1 and TRBJ2-7; TRBD1 agrees at 9 bases. From germline, CDR1 is MGHDK and CDR2 SYGVNS. Trimming took 6 bases from V and 7 from J; bases not matched to a gene: 13. The CDR3 length is 15 residues. CDR3 in amino acids: CASRKGQGVSGEQYF. The CDR3, as DNA: TGTGCCAGCAGAAAGGGACAGGGCGTTTCGGGTGAGCAGTACTTC.

The chain recombines TRBV6-5 with TRBJ2-3; tentatively, D is TRBD2 (6 bases). In germline, CDR1 is MNHEY, CDR2 SVGAGI. The V end was cut by 2 bases, the J end by 1 base, with 13 bases between. This CDR3 is built from 16 residues. The CDR3 sequence is CASSYRGGRGTDTQYF. CDR3 DNA sequence: TGTGCCAGCAGTTACCGTGGAGGGCGGGGCACAGATACGCAGTATTTT.

This chain joins TRBV7-8 and TRBJ1-5; maybe TRBD1 (5 bases). The germline gives CDR1 SGHVS, CDR2 FQNEAQ. CDR3 size: 17 residues. The V end lost 3 bases, the J end lost 2 bases, and 17 bases lay between the germline ends. The CDR3 DNA sequence: TGTGCCAGCAGCTTGAGCCGAACCGGGGGGGGCAATCAGCCCCAGCATTTT. Its translation: CASSLSRTGGGNQPQHF.

CDR3 bases: TGTGCCAGCAAATACACCGAAGTCAATCAGCCCCAGCATTTT. As protein: CASKYTEVNQPQHF. The genes are TRBV2 and TRBJ1-5; D unresolved. The V end was cut by 7 bases, the J end by 3 bases, with 13 bases between. CDR1 is SNHLY, CDR2 FYNNEI, per germline. The CDR3 extends over 14 amino acids. The full variable domain, with the rest looked up from reference TRBV2 and TRBJ1-5, is EPEVTQTPSHQVTQMGQEVILRCVPISNHLYFYWYRQILGQKVEFLVSFYNNEISEKSEIFDDQFSVERPDGSNFTLKIRSTKLEDSAMYFCASKYTEVNQPQHFGDGTRLSIL.

This clone was recorded only once. The chain links TRBV4-1 to TRBJ2-7; perhaps TRBD1 as D (6 bases). V lost 0 bases and J 1 base, leaving 31 bases between the germline ends. The CDR3 covers 22 residues. CDR1 and CDR2 from the germline V gene are MGHRA and YSYEKL. CDR3 sequence: CASSQDREGPLLQGTTSYEQYF. The CDR3 region has the DNA TGCGCCAGCAGCCAAGATCGTGAGGGGCCGCTACTTCAGGGGACAACGTCCTACGAGCAGTACTTC.

The gene calls are TRBV27 and TRBJ2-5; 14 positions agree with TRBD2. Trimming at V came to 4 bases and at J to 5 bases, leaving 12 bases not matched to a gene. Germline V gives CDR1 MNHEY, CDR2 SMNVEV (reference sequence). CDR3 length: 18 amino acids. CDR3 nucleotides: TGTGCCAGCAGTTCAGGACTAGCGGGGGGACCCTCAAGGGAGACCCAGTACTTC. Its translation is CASSSGLAGGPSRETQYF.

The J gene is TRBJ2-5, the V gene TRBV5-6, with no clear D. V lost 0 bases, J lost 5 bases, and 14 bases lay in between. CDR3 size: 15 residues. The germline CDR1 and CDR2 sequences are SGHDT and YYEEEE. CDR3 loop: CASSLGSYAWETQYF. Written as DNA, the CDR3 is TGTGCCAGCAGCTTGGGGTCGTACGCGTGGGAGACCCAGTACTTC.

The V gene is TRBV5-6, the J gene TRBJ2-2; D may be TRBD2 (5 bases). Germline CDR1 SGHDT, CDR2 YYEEEE. The CDR3 extends over 16 amino acids. Trimming cost V 2 bases and J 0 bases, with 11 bases left between them. CDR3 sequence reads: CASSLGLESNTGELFF. In DNA form, the CDR3 reads TGTGCCAGCAGCTTAGGACTTGAATCGAACACCGGGGAGCTGTTTTTT.

This chain connects TRBV7-9 to TRBJ2-7; 9 bases map to TRBD2. V shed 2 bases and J 1 base; nucleotides not matched to a gene: 6. CDR1 and CDR2 from the germline V gene are SEHNR and FQNEAQ (reference sequence). CDR3 size: 16 residues. This CDR3 reads CASSLSGLANSYEQYF. The CDR3 region has the DNA TGTGCCAGCAGCTTATCTGGACTAGCGAATTCCTACGAGCAGTACTTC.

The CDR3 DNA reads as TGTGCCAGTAGGGCGGACAGCTACTCCTACAATGAGCAGTTCTTC. It codes for CASRADSYSYNEQFF. The chain uses TRBV19 and TRBJ2-1; D perhaps matches TRBD1 (6 bases). V lost 6 bases and J lost 0, with 12 bases in between. The CDR3 loop spans 15 amino acids. The germline gives CDR1 LNHDA, CDR2 SQIVND (reference sequence).